This T cell receptor beta chain emerged from a study of blood T cell repertoires in COVID-19. Across the whole study: The samples span acute and convalescent COVID-19 from the United States, Italy and Spain. PBMCs, B-cell-depleted T cells, or T cells were the source of the cDNA or gDNA that made up the material.

This clone was observed a handful of times. Authors' processing steps: It was from reference gene primer amplification that nucleated cell counts were estimated. Profiling relied on immunoSEQ multiplex PCR, and the TCRdb table lists in-frame clones only, not all of them. The V and J calls and clone size come from that table; D and trimming were worked out from the DNA. Here the sample spans under 300,000 clones, approximately 91% being singletons. This receptor was identified in a woman in her 40s who had recovered from COVID-19. Material for sequencing was peripheral blood.

CDR3 sequence: CASRGLDNSPLHF. The CDR3, as DNA: TGTGCCAGTAGGGGTTTGGATAATTCACCCCTCCACTTT. The chain has TRBV6-6 and TRBJ1-6, with a possible D match to TRBD1 (5 bases). The CDR3 extends over 13 amino acids. Germline CDR1 MNHNY, CDR2 SVGAGI (reference sequence). Trimming took 9 bases from V and 5 from J, leaving 11 bases between them.